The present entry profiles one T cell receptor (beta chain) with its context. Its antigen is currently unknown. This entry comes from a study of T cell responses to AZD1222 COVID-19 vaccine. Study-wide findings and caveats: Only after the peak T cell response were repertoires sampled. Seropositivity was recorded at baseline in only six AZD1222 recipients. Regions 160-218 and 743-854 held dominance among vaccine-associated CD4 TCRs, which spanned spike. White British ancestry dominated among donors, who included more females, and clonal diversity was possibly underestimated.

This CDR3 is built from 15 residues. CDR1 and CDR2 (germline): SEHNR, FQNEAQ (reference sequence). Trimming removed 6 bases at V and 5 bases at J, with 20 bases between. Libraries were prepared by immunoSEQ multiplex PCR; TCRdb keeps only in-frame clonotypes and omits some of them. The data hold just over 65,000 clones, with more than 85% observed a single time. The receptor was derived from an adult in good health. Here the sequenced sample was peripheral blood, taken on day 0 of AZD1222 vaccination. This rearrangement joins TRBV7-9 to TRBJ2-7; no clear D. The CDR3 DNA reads TGTGCCAGCAGTCCCCTCTACCCGCAATCCCACGAGCAGTACTTC. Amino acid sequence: CASSPLYPQSHEQYF.